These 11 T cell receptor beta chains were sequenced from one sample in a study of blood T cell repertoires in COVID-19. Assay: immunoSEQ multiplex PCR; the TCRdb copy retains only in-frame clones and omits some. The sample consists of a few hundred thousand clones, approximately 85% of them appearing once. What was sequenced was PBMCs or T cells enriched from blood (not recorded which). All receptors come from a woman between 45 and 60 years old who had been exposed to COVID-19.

CDR3 sequence (DNA): TGTGCCAGTAGTCTCGCGGGGGGGAACACTGAAGCTTTCTTT. Protein: CASSLAGGNTEAFF. The chain recombines TRBV19 with TRBJ1-1; D might be TRBD1 (5 bases). CDR3 size: 14 residues. The germline V gene has CDR1 LNHDA and CDR2 SQIVND (reference sequence). The V end lost 5 bases, the J end lost 1 base, and 11 bases lay between the germline ends.

Here the CDR3 reads CASSLSGGGNYGYTF. CDR3 nucleotides: TGTGCCAGCAGTTTATCAGGGGGTGGAAACTATGGCTACACCTTC. The chain is built from TRBV27 and TRBJ1-2, with a possible D match to TRBD1 (6 bases). The V gene lost 0 bases and the J gene lost 2 bases, with 10 bases spanning the gap. The germline V gene has CDR1 MNHEY and CDR2 SMNVEV (reference sequence). CDR3 length equals 15 residues.

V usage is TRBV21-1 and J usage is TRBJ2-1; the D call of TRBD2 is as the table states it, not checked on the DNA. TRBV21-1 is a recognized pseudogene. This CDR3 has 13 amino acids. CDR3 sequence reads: CASRGGRRGKQFF. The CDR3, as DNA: TGTGCCAGCAGGGGGGGGAGGCGGGGAAAGCAGTTCTTC.

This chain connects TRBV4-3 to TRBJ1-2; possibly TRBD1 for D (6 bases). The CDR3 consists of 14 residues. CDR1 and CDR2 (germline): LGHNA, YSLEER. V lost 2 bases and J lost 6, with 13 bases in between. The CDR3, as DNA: TGCGCCAGCAGCCAACAGGGGCGGCGAGATGGCTACACCTTC. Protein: CASSQQGRRDGYTF.

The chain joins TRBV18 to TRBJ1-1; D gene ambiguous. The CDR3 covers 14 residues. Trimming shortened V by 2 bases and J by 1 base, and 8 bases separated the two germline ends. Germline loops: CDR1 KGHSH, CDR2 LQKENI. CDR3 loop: CASSPKEENTEAFF. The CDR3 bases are TGTGCCAGCTCACCAAAGGAGGAGAACACTGAAGCTTTCTTT.

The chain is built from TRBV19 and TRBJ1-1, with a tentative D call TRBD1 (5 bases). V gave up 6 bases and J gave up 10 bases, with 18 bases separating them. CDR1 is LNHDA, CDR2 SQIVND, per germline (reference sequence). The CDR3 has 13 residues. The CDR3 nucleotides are TGTGCCAGTAGCGTCCCTGGGGGGAGAAGAGCTTTCTTT. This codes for CASSVPGGRRAFF.

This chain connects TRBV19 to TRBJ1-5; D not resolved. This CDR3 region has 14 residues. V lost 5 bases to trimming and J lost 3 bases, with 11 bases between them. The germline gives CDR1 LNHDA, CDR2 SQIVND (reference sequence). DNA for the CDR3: TGTGCCAGTAGTCAAGAGGATTCCAATCAGCCCCAGCATTTT. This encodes CASSQEDSNQPQHF.

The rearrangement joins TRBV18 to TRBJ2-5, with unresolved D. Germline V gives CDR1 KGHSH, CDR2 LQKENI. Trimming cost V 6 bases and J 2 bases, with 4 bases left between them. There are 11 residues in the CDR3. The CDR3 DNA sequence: TGTGCCAGCTCCCTACAAGAGACCCAGTACTTC. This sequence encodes CASSLQETQYF.

In nucleotides, the CDR3 is TGCGCCAGCAGCTTGCAGGCGGGACAGGATGGCTACACCTTC. As protein: CASSLQAGQDGYTF. The chain recombines TRBV5-1 with TRBJ1-2, with 8 bases identical to TRBD1. The CDR3 is 14 residues long. The germline V gene encodes CDR1 SGHRS and CDR2 YFSETQ. The trim removed 1 base at V and 6 bases at J, leaving 5 bases unmatched.

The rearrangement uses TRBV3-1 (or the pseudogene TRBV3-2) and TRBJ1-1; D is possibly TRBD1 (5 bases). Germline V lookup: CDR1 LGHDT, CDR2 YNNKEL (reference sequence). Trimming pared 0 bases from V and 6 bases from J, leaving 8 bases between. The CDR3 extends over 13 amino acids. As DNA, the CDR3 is TGTGCCAGCAGCCAAGATTCCAGGGCTGAAGCTTTCTTT. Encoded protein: CASSQDSRAEAFF.

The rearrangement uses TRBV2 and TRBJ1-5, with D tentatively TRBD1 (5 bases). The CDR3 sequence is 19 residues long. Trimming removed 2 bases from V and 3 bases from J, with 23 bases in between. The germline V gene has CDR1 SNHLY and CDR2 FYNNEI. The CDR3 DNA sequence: TGTGCCAGCAGTGAATTGCCCGAGGGACTTGGGGAATTCAATCAGCCCCAGCATTTT. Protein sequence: CASSELPEGLGEFNQPQHF.